This TCR beta chain was found in a study of response to subunit inactivated influenza vaccine. TCRdb re-analysed the RT-PCR reads in MiXCR, keeping a single row per CDR3 protein. Among about 650,000 distinct CDR3 sequences listed, 14% were seen once. The V end lost 4 bases, the J end lost 5 bases, and 12 bases lay between the germline ends. Germline V CDR1 and CDR2: SQVTM, ANQGSEA. The CDR3 extends over 14 amino acids. This sequence originates from a man aged 45-65 years who received an inactivated influenza vaccine. Sequencing was performed on PBMCs from blood, taken around two weeks before vaccination. The V and J genes are TRBV29-1 and TRBJ1-6; D gene unclear. The CDR3 sequence is CSVAEGRNNSPLHF. DNA of the CDR3: TGCAGCGTTGCTGAAGGGAGGAATAATTCACCCCTCCACTTT.